This T cell receptor beta chain was recovered during a study of cytomegalovirus exposure and HLA in healthy donors. The CDR3 runs to 13 residues. Germline-derived CDR1 and CDR2 are MNHEY and SVGAGI. V was clipped by 11 bases and J by 0 bases, with 13 bases between them. With 60 Vbeta and 13 Jbeta primers, the PCR was carried out. The table came from immunoSEQ multiplex PCR; TCRdb's copy has only in-frame clones and leaves some out. The table shows 80,000 to 130,000 clones, with 84% occurring only once. This clone was recorded once. This TCR derives from a woman aged 18-35 years in good health and CMV-seronegative. Sequencing was done on a sample of PBMCs. The V call is TRBV6-5, the J call TRBJ1-1; weak D call: TRBD1 (5 bases). The CDR3 reads CAVRAGMNTEAFF. CDR3 DNA sequence: TGTGCCGTCCGCGCAGGGATGAACACTGAAGCTTTCTTT.